Presented here are 16 T cell receptor beta chains from one specimen sequenced in a study of control samples from healthy donors and cancer patients (dated by TCRdb to the early 2020s). Library method: the immunoSEQ multiplex PCR assay. The table was pulled from immuneACCESS by TCRdb, which kept in-frame rearrangements only. Such tables lose some clones; where checked, under half of the loss comes from unresolved V genes, and the rest has no known cause. The sample table shows approximately 86,000 clones, and around 86% are seen once. The ten top clones hold about 21% of the sample. Input material: blood. These receptors were obtained from a man aged 25 to 40 in good health.

This clone has just one count. The chain employs TRBV7-9 and TRBJ2-1; weak D call: TRBD2 (6 bases). The CDR3 runs 17 residues. The germline V gene encodes CDR1 SEHNR and CDR2 FQNEAQ (reference sequence). Trimming removed 4 bases from V and 4 bases from J, with 20 bases in between. CDR3: CASSSSYGGDGYNEQFF. The CDR3 nucleotides are TGTGCCAGCAGCTCGAGTTATGGAGGGGACGGGTACAATGAGCAGTTCTTC.

The chain couples TRBV29-1 to TRBJ2-5, with no clear D. CDR3 size: 13 residues. The ends were cut back, 3 bases at V and 5 bases at J, with 13 bases in the middle. Germline CDR1 is SQVTM and CDR2 is ANQGSEA. The CDR3 region is CSVDGRVSETQYF. The CDR3 nucleotides are TGCAGCGTTGACGGCCGGGTTTCGGAGACCCAGTACTTC.

The chain carries TRBV5-6 and TRBJ2-5; TRBD2 matches 7 bases. The CDR3 covers 16 residues. V lost 4 bases and J lost 2; bases outside the gene matches: 11. Germline loops: CDR1 SGHDT, CDR2 YYEEEE. The CDR3 coding sequence is TGTGCCAGCAGCCCTCGTTGGGGGGGGTGGCAAGAGACCCAGTACTTC. Its protein product is CASSPRWGGWQETQYF.

The chain carries TRBV5-4 and TRBJ2-7; 12 nucleotides align to TRBD1. Per germline, CDR1 SGHNT and CDR2 YYREEE (reference sequence). Trimming took 3 bases from V and 6 from J; bases not matched to a gene: 4. The CDR3 length is 14 residues. The CDR3 nucleotides are TGTGCCAGCAGCTCCCGGGACAGGGGGCGCGAGCAGTACTTC. Its protein is CASSSRDRGREQYF.

V and J are TRBV7-9 and TRBJ1-2, with a weak D call TRBD1 (6 bases). The CDR3 is 15 residues long. CDR1 SEHNR and CDR2 FQNEAQ come from the germline V gene (reference sequence). V was trimmed by 1 base and J by 0 bases, leaving 9 bases between them. CDR3 bases: TGTGCCAGCAGCTTAGGACAGGCCGCTAACTATGGCTACACCTTC. Translated: CASSLGQAANYGYTF.

Points on this clone: At one of its ends the junction is not consistent with the germline gene, which may arise from a read error. The chain combines TRBV11-2 with TRBJ2-5, with 7 bases matching TRBD1. The CDR3 is made up of 13 amino acids. Germline V CDR1 and CDR2: SGHAT, FQNNGV. In DNA, the CDR3 is TGTGCCAGCAGCGTAGACAGGGAAGAGACCCAGTACTTC. Translating gives CASSVDREETQYF.

The rearrangement uses TRBV10-3 and TRBJ1-4, with TRBD1 matching over 8 bases. Germline-derived CDR1 and CDR2 are ENHRY and SYGVKD. V was pared by 0 bases and J by 6 bases, with 6 bases of the junction left unmatched. The CDR3 has 16 residues. In nucleotides, the CDR3 is TGTGCCATCAGTGAGTCGTACAGGGGGGGAGATGAAAAACTGTTTTTT. It yields the protein CAISESYRGGDEKLFF.

This sequence joins TRBV2 and TRBJ1-2; D not resolved. The CDR3 is made up of 14 amino acids. The ends were cut back, 2 bases at V and 3 bases at J, with 10 bases in the middle. In germline, CDR1 is SNHLY, CDR2 FYNNEI. The CDR3 DNA reads as TGTGCCAGCAGTGAAAACTGGGCAGACTATGGCTACACCTTC. It encodes CASSENWADYGYTF. Filled out from reference TRBV2 and TRBJ1-2, the complete variable domain reads EPEVTQTPSHQVTQMGQEVILRCVPISNHLYFYWYRQILGQKVEFLVSFYNNEISEKSEIFDDQFSVERPDGSNFTLKIRSTKLEDSAMYFCASSENWADYGYTFGSGTRLTVV.

The CDR3 coding sequence is TGTGCCAGCTCACAAGGGGGGGCACCGAGTGGCTACACCTTC. It is translated as CASSQGGAPSGYTF. The chain couples TRBV19 to TRBJ1-2; TRBD1 might be the D (6 bases). V lost 9 bases, J lost 7 bases, and 21 bases lay in between. Germline V CDR1 and CDR2: LNHDA, SQIVND (reference sequence). The CDR3 loop spans 14 amino acids.

CDR3 nucleotide sequence: TGTGCCAGCAGCCCACACAGGGGGCCCTCACCCCTCCACTTT. Encoded protein: CASSPHRGPSPLHF. The V gene is TRBV9, the J gene TRBJ1-6; the match to TRBD1 covers 9 bases. The CDR3 loop spans 14 amino acids. The germline V gene encodes CDR1 SGDLS and CDR2 YYNGEE. The V gene end was trimmed by 4 bases and the J gene end by 10 bases; junction bases not matched to a gene: 6.

The gene calls are TRBV12-3 or TRBV12-4 and TRBJ2-2; D unclear. With 6 bases removed from V and 6 bases from J, the gap between germline ends came to 11 bases. This CDR3 comprises 13 residues. CDR3 in amino acids: CASRVGPPGELFF. The CDR3 DNA follows: TGTGCCAGCAGGGTCGGTCCCCCCGGGGAGCTGTTTTTT.

This clone was seen once. V gene TRBV7-9 combines with J gene TRBJ1-1; 8 bases match TRBD1. The germline CDR1 and CDR2 sequences are SEHNR and FQNEAQ (reference sequence). This CDR3 comprises 14 residues. V shed 5 bases, J shed 2 bases, and the junction held 4 bases outside the gene matches. DNA of the CDR3: TGTGCCAGCAGCCAAGACAGGGGAAACACTGAAGCTTTCTTT. It yields the protein CASSQDRGNTEAFF.

The rearrangement links TRBV4-1 to TRBJ1-4, with 7 nucleotides matching TRBD1. Germline V CDR1 and CDR2: MGHRA, YSYEKL. The trim removed 5 bases at V and 4 bases at J, leaving 4 bases unmatched. This CDR3 region has 14 residues. CDR3 in amino acids: CASSTRDSNEKLFF. The CDR3 bases are TGCGCCAGCAGCACCCGGGACAGTAATGAAAAACTGTTTTTT.

The chain couples TRBV5-1 to TRBJ2-3, with 10 bases lining up with TRBD2. The CDR3 runs to 17 residues. Losses at the gene ends were 0 bases for V and 3 bases for J; bases not matched to a gene: 7. CDR1 and CDR2 from the germline V gene are SGHRS and YFSETQ. CDR3 coding DNA: TGCGCCAGCAGCTTGGCCGGTAGCGGGGGGAGTACAGATACGCAGTATTTT. Amino acids: CASSLAGSGGSTDTQYF.

The chain recombines TRBV2 with TRBJ1-5; D is unclear. This CDR3 region has 14 residues. Trimming shortened V by 6 bases and J by 3 bases, and 12 bases separated the two germline ends. Germline V gene data show CDR1 as SNHLY and CDR2 as FYNNEI. The CDR3 spells CASSAANPNQPQHF. CDR3 in DNA: TGTGCCAGCAGCGCGGCCAATCCCAATCAGCCCCAGCATTTT.

The V call is TRBV5-6, the J call TRBJ1-2, with 7 bases that match TRBD1. Per the germline V gene, CDR1 is SGHDT and CDR2 is YYEEEE. Losses at the gene ends were 4 bases for V and 8 bases for J; bases not matched to a gene: 5. This CDR3 region has 12 residues. CDR3 loop: CASSIGTDGYTF. The CDR3, as DNA: TGTGCCAGCAGCATAGGGACAGACGGCTACACCTTC.